A single sample is the source of the 17 T cell receptor beta chains below, sequenced in a study of CD8 T cells in ankylosing spondylitis. Whole-study findings and limits: There was a TCR beta motif, made of 7 to 9 highly homologous variants, that appeared characteristic of ankylosing spondylitis blood.

No antigen has been assigned to these receptors. TCRdb reanalysed the 5' RACE reads using MiXCR and keeps one entry per CDR3 protein. The table shows some 700,000 distinct CDR3 sequences, with about 20% occurring only once. Sequenced input: blood, either unsorted or a sorted T cell fraction (not recorded which). These TCRs come from a male donor with ankylosing spondylitis.

The J gene is TRBJ2-6, the V gene TRBV29-1; TRBD1 matches at 7 bases. Trimming cost V 7 bases and J 3 bases; bases outside gene matches: 9. Germline V gives CDR1 SQVTM, CDR2 ANQGSEA. There are 15 residues in the CDR3. Here the CDR3 DNA reads TGCAGCGAACAGGGGCAGGGTGGTGGGGCCAACGTCCTGACTTTC. This encodes CSEQGQGGGANVLTF.

The chain joins TRBV27 to TRBJ2-2; 15 nucleotides align to TRBD2. This CDR3 is built from 21 residues. The V segment lost 1 base and the J segment 1 base; nucleotides outside the gene matches: 10. CDR1 and CDR2 (germline): MNHEY, SMNVEV (reference sequence). In nucleotides, the CDR3 is TGTGCCAGCAGTTTATGGAGAGTCCCGGGACTAGCGGGAGGGAACACCGGGGAGCTGTTTTTT. This sequence encodes CASSLWRVPGLAGGNTGELFF.

J is TRBJ1-1 and V is TRBV6-1; D ambiguous. This CDR3 is built from 13 residues. Trimming pared 6 bases from V and 1 base from J, leaving 9 bases between. The germline V gene encodes CDR1 MNHNS and CDR2 SASEGT. This CDR3 is CASSWAKNTEAFF. CDR3 DNA: TGTGCCAGCAGCTGGGCCAAGAACACTGAAGCTTTCTTT.

The chain employs TRBV28 and TRBJ2-1, with D perhaps matching TRBD1 (5 bases). V dropped 5 bases and J dropped 2 bases, with 16 bases sitting between them. Germline V gene data show CDR1 as MDHEN and CDR2 as SYDVKM. The CDR3 sequence is 16 residues long. The CDR3 is CASSPPLGRTYNEQFF. The CDR3 nucleotides are TGTGCCAGCAGTCCTCCTTTGGGGCGGACCTACAATGAGCAGTTCTTC.

The chain has TRBV5-5 and TRBJ2-1; D is perhaps TRBD1 or TRBD2 (5 bases each). CDR1 is SGHKS and CDR2 is YYEKEE in the germline V gene (reference sequence). With 3 bases removed from V and 3 bases from J, the gap between germline ends came to 19 bases. The CDR3 runs 17 residues. The CDR3 DNA sequence: TGTGCCAGCAGCTGGGCCCCGGGGCAGGGAAGCTACAATGAGCAGTTCTTC. Translated: CASSWAPGQGSYNEQFF.

The sample holds a few counts of this clonotype. The chain couples TRBV28 to TRBJ1-1; D might be TRBD1 (6 bases). This CDR3 comprises 15 residues. V lost 5 bases to trimming and J lost 5 bases, with 18 bases between them. The germline CDR1 and CDR2 sequences are MDHEN and SYDVKM. The CDR3 sequence: CASSPNQGLWTEAFF. CDR3 DNA sequence: TGTGCCAGCAGTCCGAATCAGGGGCTGTGGACTGAAGCTTTCTTT.

The CDR3 is CASRTASLTDTQYF. As DNA, the CDR3 is TGTGCCAGCAGGACCGCGAGCCTCACAGATACGCAGTATTTT. The J gene is TRBJ2-3, the V gene TRBV12-3 or TRBV12-4; D not resolved. Trimming stripped 6 bases from V and 2 bases from J, with 12 bases between. The CDR3 covers 14 residues.

This clonotype turned up a few times. The rearrangement uses TRBV15 and TRBJ1-4, with D unresolved. The CDR3 loop spans 17 amino acids. The V and J ends lost 0 bases and 5 bases respectively, with 16 bases between them. Looked up from germline, CDR1 is LNHNV and CDR2 is YYDKDF (reference sequence). CDR3 bases: TGTGCCACCAGCAGAGAAAGAGGGCCAGGTGGGAATGAAAAACTGTTTTTT. It translates to CATSRERGPGGNEKLFF.

The rearrangement joins TRBV10-3 to TRBJ2-2, with TRBD2 matching 8 bases. Per the germline V gene, CDR1 is ENHRY and CDR2 is SYGVKD. J gave up 0 bases and V 3 bases, and 0 bases lay outside the gene matches. The CDR3 spans 15 residues. CDR3 sequence reads: CAISDSGANTGELFF. The CDR3 bases are TGTGCCATCAGTGATAGCGGGGCGAACACCGGGGAGCTGTTTTTT.

The chain links TRBV27 to TRBJ2-1, with 8 positions matching TRBD1. The trim removed 8 bases at V and 1 base at J, leaving 7 bases unmatched. The CDR3 sequence is 15 residues long. Germline values: CDR1 MNHEY, CDR2 SMNVEV (reference sequence). CDR3 sequence (DNA): TGTGCCAGCTGCCCCGGGACAGGATCCTACAATGAGCAGTTCTTC. Translating gives CASCPGTGSYNEQFF.

V is TRBV7-6 and J is TRBJ2-1, with 7 bases fitting TRBD1. CDR3 length equals 20 residues. V dropped 4 bases and J dropped 0; count of bases not matched to a gene: 18. The germline V gene has CDR1 SGHVS and CDR2 FNYEAQ. The CDR3 nucleotides read TGTGCCAGCAGCTCCGCTGGGGACAGAGGAGGATTCAGCTCCTACAATGAGCAGTTCTTC. Its translation: CASSSAGDRGGFSSYNEQFF.

The J gene is TRBJ1-4, the V gene TRBV11-2, with D possibly matching TRBD1 (5 bases). The CDR3 is 17 amino acids. Looked up from germline, CDR1 is SGHAT and CDR2 is FQNNGV. V was trimmed by 0 bases and J by 0 bases, leaving 11 bases between them. The CDR3 sequence: CASSLEGGRSTNEKLFF. CDR3 in DNA: TGTGCCAGCAGCTTAGAGGGGGGACGATCAACTAATGAAAAACTGTTTTTT. The complete variable domain, with remaining parts taken from reference TRBV11-2 and TRBJ1-4, reads EAGVAQSPRYKIIEKRQSVAFWCNPISGHATLYWYQQILGQGPKLLIQFQNNGVVDDSQLPKDRFSAERLKGVDSTLKIQPAKLEDSAVYLCASSLEGGRSTNEKLFFGSGTQLSVL.

This clonotype was detected a few times. The CDR3 DNA reads as TGTGCCAGCAGTTTCTTCACGGCTAGCTCCGGGGAGCTGTTTTTT. Amino acid sequence: CASSFFTASSGELFF. This chain connects TRBV6-2 or TRBV6-3 to TRBJ2-2; D might be TRBD2 (5 bases). The V end lost 4 bases, the J end lost 6 bases, and 15 bases lay between the germline ends. Germline V CDR1 and CDR2: MNHEY, SVGEGT. The CDR3 is 15 amino acids.

The rearrangement joins TRBV5-1 to TRBJ2-7, with 12 bases that match TRBD2. The CDR3 covers 18 residues. The J segment lost 0 bases and the V segment lost 5 bases, leaving 12 bases of the junction unmatched. The germline V gene has CDR1 SGHRS and CDR2 YFSETQ. The CDR3 loop reads CASRTGLAGKKHSYEQYF. The CDR3, as DNA: TGCGCCAGCAGGACGGGACTAGCGGGTAAAAAACACTCCTACGAGCAGTACTTC.

V usage is TRBV28 and J usage is TRBJ2-4; 10 positions match TRBD2. This CDR3 is 17 amino acids long. The germline CDR1 and CDR2 sequences are MDHEN and SYDVKM. V was clipped by 5 bases and J by 5 bases; unmatched bases: 12. The CDR3 reads CASSPPPEREGQNIQYF. The CDR3 region has the DNA TGTGCCAGCAGTCCCCCACCGGAGCGGGAGGGTCAAAACATTCAGTACTTC.

CDR3 nucleotide sequence: TGTGCCAGCAGCTTCGTGGACTCTGGGGCCAACGTCCTGACTTTC. Translation: CASSFVDSGANVLTF. The chain joins TRBV5-6 to TRBJ2-6; D ambiguous. In germline, CDR1 is SGHDT, CDR2 YYEEEE. Trimming removed 2 bases from V and 0 bases from J, with 6 bases in between. The CDR3 covers 15 residues.

This clonotype was counted only a few times. The rearrangement uses TRBV6-1 and TRBJ1-2, with D perhaps matching TRBD1 (5 bases). The germline V gene has CDR1 MNHNS and CDR2 SASEGT. Trimming removed 9 bases at V and 6 bases at J, with 20 bases between. The CDR3 totals 14 residues. This chain's CDR3 is CARRRATYLDGYTF. The CDR3 DNA reads TGTGCCAGACGCAGGGCGACCTACTTGGATGGCTACACCTTC.